One sample yielded the 11 T cell receptor beta chains listed below, sequenced in a study of shared clonotypes between healthy human individuals. Clones were read by immunoSEQ multiplex PCR, and TCRdb kept only the in-frame ones, dropping some. Here the sample spans about 1.5 million clones, roughly 96% being singletons. Input material: naive CD4+ T cells sorted from blood. Subset denoted: CD45RA+ positively selected. The source of these receptors is a man between 25 and 39 years old in good health.

The chain recombines TRBV19 with TRBJ2-2; D uncertain. Between the trimmed V and J ends, which lost 6 bases and 4 bases, there was a span of 12 bases. The germline gives CDR1 LNHDA, CDR2 SQIVND (reference sequence). There are 14 residues in the CDR3. The CDR3 loop is CASRMVSITGELFF. CDR3 sequence (DNA): TGTGCCAGTAGGATGGTCTCAATCACCGGGGAGCTGTTTTTT.

This chain connects TRBV28 to TRBJ2-7; perhaps TRBD1 as D (5 bases). The germline CDR1 and CDR2 sequences are MDHEN and SYDVKM. The CDR3 is 14 residues long. The V end lost 8 bases, the J end lost 1 base, and 15 bases lay between the germline ends. This CDR3 is CASGGHLPSYEQYF. The CDR3, as DNA: TGTGCCAGCGGCGGACATCTACCTTCCTACGAGCAGTACTTC.

V and J are TRBV7-3 and TRBJ2-1; possible D gene TRBD2, 6 bases. Germline V gives CDR1 SGHTA, CDR2 FQGTGA. The germline V and J ends were trimmed by 5 bases and 9 bases, with 23 bases remaining between them. The CDR3 runs 16 residues. CDR3 bases: TGTGCCAGCAGCCCCCCGGGTCCCGGGAGTACGGTTGAGCAGTTCTTC. Its translation is CASSPPGPGSTVEQFF.

This clone was detected only once. The rearrangement joins TRBV5-4 to TRBJ2-7, with unresolved D. CDR1 and CDR2 (germline): SGHNT, YYREEE (reference sequence). The CDR3 is made up of 14 amino acids. Trimming pared 4 bases from V and 4 bases from J, leaving 15 bases between. The CDR3 nucleotides are TGTGCCAGCAGCCCGACGGTGTATTCGTACGAGCAGTACTTC. Protein product: CASSPTVYSYEQYF.

This sequence joins TRBV5-6 and TRBJ1-5; D gene uncertain. Germline V CDR1 and CDR2: SGHDT, YYEEEE. V lost 1 base and J lost 5, with 7 bases in between. The CDR3 loop spans 13 amino acids. The CDR3 nucleotides read TGTGCCAGCAGCTTGTCCCCCGATCAGCCCCAGCATTTT. Encoded protein: CASSLSPDQPQHF.

The V call is TRBV19, the J call TRBJ1-4, with D maybe TRBD1 (5 bases). Germline V gene lookup returns CDR1 LNHDA and CDR2 SQIVND (reference sequence). V lost 3 bases and J lost 4, with 12 bases in between. This CDR3 has 15 residues. The CDR3 here is CASSMGGANNEKLFF. The CDR3, as DNA: TGTGCCAGTAGTATGGGGGGAGCGAATAATGAAAAACTGTTTTTT.

J is TRBJ1-2 and V is TRBV7-9, with 9 positions matching TRBD1. V was pared by 6 bases and J by 6 bases, with 11 bases of the junction left unmatched. The CDR3 is 15 residues long. CDR1 SEHNR and CDR2 FQNEAQ come from the germline V gene (reference sequence). Here the CDR3 reads CASSFNRGQVDGYTF. In DNA form, the CDR3 reads TGTGCCAGCAGTTTTAACAGGGGGCAGGTGGATGGCTACACCTTC.

The chain links TRBV20-1 to TRBJ2-3; D might be TRBD2 (6 bases). CDR3 length equals 11 residues. V was pared by 5 bases and J by 9 bases, with 12 bases between. Germline values: CDR1 DFQATT, CDR2 SNEGSKA (reference sequence). The CDR3 nucleotides are TGCAGTGCTGGGGGAGGCGAGACGCAGTATTTT. Encoded protein: CSAGGGETQYF.

The chain recombines TRBV7-3 with TRBJ2-5, with 7 positions matching TRBD1. The CDR3 runs to 13 residues. Germline V CDR1 and CDR2: SGHTA, FQGTGA. The V gene end was trimmed by 5 bases and the J gene end by 3 bases; junction bases not matched to a gene: 3. The CDR3 coding sequence is TGTGCCAGCAGCCCGGGACAGAAAGAGACCCAGTACTTC. The encoded protein is CASSPGQKETQYF.

CDR3 nucleotide sequence: TGCGCCAGCAGCTATACAGTCTCGGCCTACGAGCAGTACTTC. Residues: CASSYTVSAYEQYF. The J gene is TRBJ2-7, the V gene TRBV5-1; the D is unclear. The V gene's germline CDR1 is SGHRS and CDR2 YFSETQ. This CDR3 is built from 14 residues. The ends were cut back, 3 bases at V and 2 bases at J, with 12 bases in the middle.

V and J are TRBV7-6 and TRBJ2-7, with D unresolved. The CDR3 length is 17 residues. V was clipped by 1 base and J by 2 bases, with 18 bases between them. CDR1 SGHVS and CDR2 FNYEAQ come from the germline V gene. CDR3 amino acids: CASSLDPYEAGAYEQYF. In DNA, the CDR3 is TGTGCCAGCAGCTTAGACCCCTATGAGGCCGGAGCCTACGAGCAGTACTTC. Full variable domain (rest looked up from reference TRBV7-6 and TRBJ2-7): GAGVSQSPRYKVTKRGQDVALRCDPISGHVSLYWYRQALGQGPEFLTYFNYEAQQDKSGLPNDRFSAERPEGSISTLTIQRTEQRDSAMYRCASSLDPYEAGAYEQYFGPGTRLTVT.